The source of this T cell receptor (beta chain) is a study of blood T cell repertoires in COVID-19. The ends lost 6 bases at V and 3 bases at J; junction bases unmatched: 2. This CDR3 has 14 amino acids. Germline V lookup: CDR1 ENHRY, CDR2 SYGVKD. Some clones are missing from TCRdb's copy, which holds only in-frame ones; the method was immunoSEQ multiplex PCR. The repertoire holds around 200,000 clones, with 75% to 85% as singletons. Sequences were obtained from peripheral blood. The TCR was taken from a middle-aged woman with COVID-19, enrolled during active disease. This rearrangement joins TRBV10-3 to TRBJ2-1, with 10 bases that match TRBD2. CDR3 nucleotide sequence: TGTGCCATCAGCTGGACTAGCGGCTACAATGAGCAGTTCTTC. Its translation is CAISWTSGYNEQFF.